The present T cell receptor beta chain was sequenced within a study of response to subunit inactivated influenza vaccine. CDR3 length: 14 amino acids. V was shortened by 6 bases and J by 7 bases, with 19 bases between the two germline ends. Germline V gives CDR1 DFQATT, CDR2 SNEGSKA (reference sequence). TCRdb passed the RT-PCR reads through MiXCR, listing each CDR3 protein once. The sample shows 500,000 to 550,000 distinct CDR3 sequences, roughly 7.6% of them seen only once. This clonotype was detected only a few times. Its antigen is unidentified. Study-wide points: Researchers suggested that each seasonal influenza vaccination recruits few new T cells.

This chain connects TRBV20-1 to TRBJ2-1, with a possible D match to TRBD1 (6 bases). The sequences come from PBMCs from blood, collected less than 30 months after vaccination. The sequence was obtained from a man in his fifties or sixties who received an inactivated influenza vaccine. The CDR3 sequence is CSAALGGVINEQFF. The CDR3 nucleotides read TGCAGTGCCGCTTTAGGGGGAGTAATTAATGAGCAGTTCTTC.